The 16 T cell receptor beta chains listed next were all sequenced from one sample in a study of T cell clonality in common variable immunodeficiency. Produced via immunoSEQ multiplex PCR; TCRdb's table is partial and in-frame only. The sample is made up of 30,000 to 40,000 clones, none counted only once. The sequenced material came from peripheral blood mononuclear cells. These receptors were obtained from a person aged 18 to 75 in good health.

This clone was observed many times. Read sequence stops 3 residues before the CDR3 end, and the germline J gene provides the missing end. The chain has TRBV2 and TRBJ2-3; 8 bases agree with TRBD2. The V gene's germline CDR1 is SNHLY and CDR2 FYNNEI. The CDR3 covers 14 residues. V lost 7 bases, J lost 4 bases, and 7 bases stayed unmatched. CDR3 DNA, as far as it was read: TGTGCCAGCAAAGTGGCGGGAGGCGCAGATACG. Residues: CASKVAGGADT. The whole CDR3 protein reads CASKVAGGADTQYF.

This clone is labeled medium-sized. The read comes to an end 3 residues before the CDR3 does, leaving the germline J gene to fill in the end. This chain joins TRBV20-1 and TRBJ2-3, with D perhaps given as TRBD1 or TRBD2 (5 bases each). The CDR3 has 14 residues. The germline V gene has CDR1 DFQATT and CDR2 SNEGSKA (reference sequence). Trimming shortened V by 0 bases and J by 2 bases, and 9 bases separated the two germline ends. CDR3 DNA, as far as it was read: TGCAGTGCTAGAGATGAGGGGATCACAGATACG. Its translation: CSARDEGITDT. The full CDR3 is CSARDEGITDTQYF.

In its sample, this clone was seen many times. Read coverage stops 3 residues before the CDR3 terminus; the germline J gene supplies the remainder. The chain carries TRBV20-1 and TRBJ2-1, with a possible D match to TRBD1 (6 bases). The CDR3 spans 15 residues. Germline V lookup: CDR1 DFQATT, CDR2 SNEGSKA (reference sequence). The V and J ends lost 6 bases and 3 bases respectively, with 18 bases between them. This chain's CDR3 is CSARGGGGHYNEQFF. The covered CDR3 bases are TGCAGTGCGCGAGGGGGTGGGGGCCACTACAATGAG.

This clone came up many times. The sequenced part of the CDR3 DNA is TGCGCCAGCAGCTTGGAACCAGGGCTTGGC. It specifies CASSLEPGLG. The whole CDR3 protein is CASSLEPGLGYTF. The chain couples TRBV5-1 to TRBJ1-2, with a weak D call TRBD1 (5 bases). The read comes to an end 3 residues before the CDR3 does, leaving the germline J gene to fill in the end. Germline V CDR1 and CDR2: SGHRS, YFSETQ. The CDR3 spans 13 residues. The germline V and J ends were trimmed by 0 bases and 7 bases, with 10 bases remaining between them.

This CDR3 is CASMREHKETQYF. CDR3 bases read: TGTGCCAGCATGCGGGAACATAAGGAGACG. V is TRBV2 and J is TRBJ2-3; D is possibly TRBD2 (6 bases). The read ends 3 residues early relative to the CDR3; the germline J gene fills the gap. The CDR3 is 13 amino acids. Germline V gene sequence: CDR1 SNHLY, CDR2 FYNNEI.

This clone has only a few counts. The read comes to an end 3 residues before the CDR3 does, leaving the germline J gene to fill in the end. The chain is built from TRBV18 and TRBJ1-2; D is perhaps TRBD1 (5 bases). This CDR3 region has 15 residues. Germline V gene sequence: CDR1 KGHSH, CDR2 LQKENI. The CDR3 reads CASSPPGHKGETYTF. The sequenced part of the CDR3 DNA is TGTGCCAGCTCACCCCCTGGACATAAGGGAGAGACC.

This clone has a count of ten or more. The read terminates 3 residues before the CDR3 end, so the remaining end is supplied by the germline J gene. The chain is built from TRBV20-1 and TRBJ1-1; 7 nucleotides align to TRBD1. J gave up 3 bases and V 0 bases, and 7 bases lay outside the gene matches. Germline CDR1 is DFQATT and CDR2 is SNEGSKA (reference sequence). CDR3 length: 15 amino acids. The CDR3 bases that were read are TGCAGTGCTAGAGACTGGGGACAGTCAGACACTGAA. Its translation: CSARDWGQSDTE. The CDR3 in its entirety is CSARDWGQSDTEAFF.

This clone was detected ten times or more. Coverage ceases 3 residues before the CDR3 finishes, and the germline J gene fills in the end. The chain links TRBV19 to TRBJ2-7; 7 bases match TRBD1. Trimming at V came to 10 bases and at J to 4 bases, leaving 10 bases not matched to a gene. Germline-derived CDR1 and CDR2 are LNHDA and SQIVND (reference sequence). The CDR3 is made up of 13 amino acids. The CDR3 protein is CATRGYEGYEQYF. Incomplete CDR3 DNA: TGTGCCACCAGGGGGTATGAGGGATACGAG.

On this clone itself: Read sequence stops 3 residues before the CDR3 end, and the germline J gene provides the missing end. In the same sample, other DNA sequences code for this CDR3. The chain joins TRBV7-6 to TRBJ1-4; TRBD1 matches at 7 bases. The CDR3 consists of 16 residues. The germline V gene has CDR1 SGHVS and CDR2 FNYEAQ. The CDR3 bases that were read are TGTGCCAGCAGCCCGACTCCGCAGGCTTATTCAGGGGGA. Its protein product is CASSPTPQAYSGG. The full-length CDR3 reads as CASSPTPQAYSGGLFF. Based on the CDR3 plus reference TRBV7-6 and TRBJ1-4, the full variable domain is GAGVSQSPRYKVTKRGQDVALRCDPISGHVSLYWYRQALGQGPEFLTYFNYEAQQDKSGLPNDRFSAERPEGSISTLTIQRTEQRDSAMYRCASSPTPQAYSGGLFFGSGTQLSVL.

For this clone: The sequence runs out 3 residues before the end of the CDR3; the remainder is reconstructed from the germline J gene. The chain couples TRBV19 to TRBJ1-2; a weak D match, TRBD1 (5 bases). The CDR3 has 16 amino acids. CDR1 is LNHDA and CDR2 is SQIVND in the germline V gene (reference sequence). The sequenced part of the CDR3 DNA is TGTGCCAGTAGTATAGCGGGCACAGGCTCCTACAATGAC. This codes for CASSIAGTGSYND. The complete CDR3 protein is CASSIAGTGSYNDYTF.

As for this clone: The read falls 3 residues short of the CDR3 end, and the missing part is taken from the germline J gene. The gene calls are TRBV18 and TRBJ1-2; D unclear. Germline V CDR1 and CDR2: KGHSH, LQKENI. The CDR3 length is 15 residues. Here the CDR3 reads CASSPKVRNYNEYTF. The covered CDR3 bases are TGTGCCAGCTCACCCAAAGTTCGAAACTACAATGAA.

This clone has ten or more counts. From the germline J gene comes the end of the CDR3, since the read stops 3 residues before it. The chain employs TRBV4-1 and TRBJ2-5, with D possibly being TRBD1 or TRBD2 (5 bases each). The V gene lost 3 bases and the J gene lost 5 bases, with 19 bases spanning the gap. The germline V gene encodes CDR1 MGHRA and CDR2 YSYEKL. This CDR3 contains 16 residues. The CDR3 DNA, read in part, is TGCGCCAGCAGCCACGTCGGGTCGAGGGGTGGGGAGACC. It translates to CASSHVGSRGGET. In full, the CDR3 is CASSHVGSRGGETQYF.

There are a few counts of this clone. The DNA ends 3 residues before the CDR3 does, and the rest of the CDR3 is filled in from the germline J gene. The rearrangement uses TRBV5-6 and TRBJ2-1; no reliable D call. The V end was cut by 1 base, the J end by 3 bases, with 5 bases between. CDR3 length: 13 residues. Per germline, CDR1 SGHDT and CDR2 YYEEEE. CDR3 bases read: TGTGCCAGCAGCTTGACAGTCTACAATGAG. This translates into CASSLTVYNE. The whole CDR3 region reads CASSLTVYNEQFF.

The table lists this clone with many counts. The read gets to within 3 residues of the CDR3 end, and the germline J gene fills in the rest. This sequence joins TRBV4-1 and TRBJ2-6, with 8 nucleotides matching TRBD1. Germline-derived CDR1 and CDR2 are MGHRA and YSYEKL. The CDR3 sequence is 15 residues long. V shed 4 bases and J 4 bases; nucleotides not matched to a gene: 3. The DNA read from the CDR3 is TGCGCCAGCAGCCGGACAGGGACCGGGGCCAACGTC. It is translated as CASSRTGTGANV. In full, the CDR3 reads CASSRTGTGANVLTF.

With regard to this clone: The sequenced fragment ends 3 residues before the CDR3 boundary, so the rest is inferred from the germline J gene. The chain has TRBV7-2 and TRBJ1-3, with D perhaps TRBD1 (5 bases). V was clipped by 0 bases and J by 4 bases, with 7 bases between them. Germline assignment: CDR1 SGHTA and CDR2 FQGNSA. The length of the CDR3 is 14 residues. CDR3 DNA, as far as it was read: TGTGCCAGCAGCTTAGCGGGGCAGGGAAACACC. This translates into CASSLAGQGNT. Given in full, the CDR3 is CASSLAGQGNTIYF.

This clone has only a few counts. The CDR3 end is not reached by the read, which stops 3 residues before it; the germline J gene fills it in. The chain is built from TRBV7-2 and TRBJ1-6; 8 nucleotides line up with TRBD1. The V gene end was trimmed by 3 bases and the J gene end by 9 bases; junction bases not matched to a gene: 1. Germline lookup yields CDR1 SGHTA and CDR2 FQGNSA. This CDR3 has 13 residues. The chain's CDR3 is CASSFGTGSPLHF. Incomplete CDR3 DNA: TGTGCCAGCAGCTTCGGGACAGGTTCACCC.